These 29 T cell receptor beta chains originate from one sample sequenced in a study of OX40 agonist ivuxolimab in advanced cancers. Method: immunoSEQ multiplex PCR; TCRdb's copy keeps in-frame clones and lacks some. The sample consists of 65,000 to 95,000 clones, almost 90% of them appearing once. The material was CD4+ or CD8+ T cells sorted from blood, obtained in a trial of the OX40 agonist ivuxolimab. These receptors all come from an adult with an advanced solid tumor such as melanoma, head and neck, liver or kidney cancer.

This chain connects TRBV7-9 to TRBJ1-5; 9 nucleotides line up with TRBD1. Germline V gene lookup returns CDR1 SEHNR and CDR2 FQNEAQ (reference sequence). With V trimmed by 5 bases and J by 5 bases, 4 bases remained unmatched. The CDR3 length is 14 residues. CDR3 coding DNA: TGTGCCAGCAGCCCGGGACAGGGACATCAGCCCCAGCATTTT. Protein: CASSPGQGHQPQHF.

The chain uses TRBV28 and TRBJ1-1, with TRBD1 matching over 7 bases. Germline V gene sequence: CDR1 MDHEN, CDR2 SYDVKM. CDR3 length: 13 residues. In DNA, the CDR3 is TGTGAGACAGGGAGGAGTAGGAACACTGAAGCTTTCTTT. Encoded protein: CETGRSRNTEAFF.

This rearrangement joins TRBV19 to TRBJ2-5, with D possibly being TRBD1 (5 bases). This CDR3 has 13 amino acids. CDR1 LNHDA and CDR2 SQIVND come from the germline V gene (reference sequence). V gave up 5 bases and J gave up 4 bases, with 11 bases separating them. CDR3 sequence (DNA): TGTGCCAGTAGTTCAGGGCGTAGAGAGACCCAGTACTTC. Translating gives CASSSGRRETQYF.

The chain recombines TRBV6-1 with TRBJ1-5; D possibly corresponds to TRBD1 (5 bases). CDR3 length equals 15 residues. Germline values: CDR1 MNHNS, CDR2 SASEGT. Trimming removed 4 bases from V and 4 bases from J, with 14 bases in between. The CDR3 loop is CASSARQTTNQPQHF. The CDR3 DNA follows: TGTGCCAGCAGTGCCAGACAGACAACTAATCAGCCCCAGCATTTT.

The CDR3 is CASRWDSETQYF. The CDR3 nucleotides read TGTGCCAGCAGGTGGGATTCGGAGACCCAGTACTTC. The genes are TRBV28 and TRBJ2-5, with no clear D. The CDR3 has 12 amino acids. With 6 bases removed from V and 5 bases from J, the gap between germline ends came to 10 bases. The germline gives CDR1 MDHEN, CDR2 SYDVKM.

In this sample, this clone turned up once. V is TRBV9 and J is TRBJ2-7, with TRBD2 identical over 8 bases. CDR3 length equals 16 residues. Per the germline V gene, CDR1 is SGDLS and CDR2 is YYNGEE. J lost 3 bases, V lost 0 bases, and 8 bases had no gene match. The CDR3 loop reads CASSVGETSAFYEQYF. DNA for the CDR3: TGTGCCAGCAGCGTAGGAGAGACTAGCGCGTTCTACGAGCAGTACTTC.

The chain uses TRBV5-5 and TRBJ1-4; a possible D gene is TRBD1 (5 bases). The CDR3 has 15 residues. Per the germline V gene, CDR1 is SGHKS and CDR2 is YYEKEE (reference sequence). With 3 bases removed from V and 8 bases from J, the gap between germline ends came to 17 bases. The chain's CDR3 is CASSSPTMSGEKLFF. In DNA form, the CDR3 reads TGTGCCAGCAGCTCCCCGACAATGTCAGGGGAAAAACTGTTTTTT.

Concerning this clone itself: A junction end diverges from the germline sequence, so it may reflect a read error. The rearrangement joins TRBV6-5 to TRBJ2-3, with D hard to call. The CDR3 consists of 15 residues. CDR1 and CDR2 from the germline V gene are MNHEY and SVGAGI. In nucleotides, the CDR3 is TGTGCCAGCAAATCTGGGCGGAGTATTACAGATACGCAGTATTTC. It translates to CASKSGRSITDTQYF.

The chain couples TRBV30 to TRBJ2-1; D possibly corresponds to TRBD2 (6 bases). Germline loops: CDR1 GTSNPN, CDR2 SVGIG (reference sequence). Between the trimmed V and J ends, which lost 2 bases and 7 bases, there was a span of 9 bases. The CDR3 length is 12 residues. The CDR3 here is CAWSLGGNEQFF. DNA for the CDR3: TGTGCCTGGAGTCTTGGGGGGAATGAGCAGTTCTTC.

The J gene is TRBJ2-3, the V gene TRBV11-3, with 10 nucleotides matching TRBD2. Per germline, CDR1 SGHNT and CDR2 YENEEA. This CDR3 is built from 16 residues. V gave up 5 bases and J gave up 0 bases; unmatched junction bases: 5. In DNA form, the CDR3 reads TGTGCCAGCAGCCCCGGGACTAGCGAGAGCACAGATACGCAGTATTTT. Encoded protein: CASSPGTSESTDTQYF.

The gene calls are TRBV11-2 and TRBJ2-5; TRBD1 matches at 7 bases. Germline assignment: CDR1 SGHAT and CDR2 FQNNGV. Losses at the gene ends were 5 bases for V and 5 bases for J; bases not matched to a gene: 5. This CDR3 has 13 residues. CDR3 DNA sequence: TGTGCCAGCAGCGCATACAGGGGTGAGACCCAGTACTTC. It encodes CASSAYRGETQYF.

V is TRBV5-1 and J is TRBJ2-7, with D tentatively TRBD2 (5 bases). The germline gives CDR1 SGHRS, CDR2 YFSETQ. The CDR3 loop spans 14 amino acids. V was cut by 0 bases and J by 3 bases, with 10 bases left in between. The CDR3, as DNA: TGCGCCAGCAGCTTGGGATGGAGCGGCTACGAGCAGTACTTC. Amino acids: CASSLGWSGYEQYF.

CDR3 coding DNA: TGTGCCAGCAGCTTAGGTAGGGGAGGGAACTATGGCTACACCTTC. Its translation is CASSLGRGGNYGYTF. The genes are TRBV7-2 and TRBJ1-2, with D possibly being TRBD1 (5 bases). Trimming shortened V by 1 base and J by 2 bases, and 11 bases separated the two germline ends. Germline lookup yields CDR1 SGHTA and CDR2 FQGNSA. The CDR3 is 15 amino acids.

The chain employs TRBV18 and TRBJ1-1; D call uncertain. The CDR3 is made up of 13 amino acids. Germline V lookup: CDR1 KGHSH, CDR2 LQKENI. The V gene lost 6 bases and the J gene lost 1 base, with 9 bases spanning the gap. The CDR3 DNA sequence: TGTGCCAGCTCGCTCGATCCGAACACTGAAGCTTTCTTT. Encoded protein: CASSLDPNTEAFF. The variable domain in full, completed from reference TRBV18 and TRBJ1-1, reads NAGVMQNPRHLVRRRGQEARLRCSPMKGHSHVYWYRQLPEEGLKFMVYLQKENIIDESGMPKERFSAEFPKEGPSILRIQQVVRGDSAAYFCASSLDPNTEAFFGQGTRLTVV.

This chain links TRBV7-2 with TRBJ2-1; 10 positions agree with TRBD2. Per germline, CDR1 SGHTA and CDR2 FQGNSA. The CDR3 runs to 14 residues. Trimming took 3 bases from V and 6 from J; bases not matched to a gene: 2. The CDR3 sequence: CASSFRTSGNEQFF. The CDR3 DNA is TGTGCCAGCAGCTTCCGGACTAGCGGCAATGAGCAGTTCTTC. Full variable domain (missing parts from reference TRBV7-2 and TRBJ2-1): GAGVSQSPSNKVTEKGKDVELRCDPISGHTALYWYRQSLGQGLEFLIYFQGNSAPDKSGLPSDRFSAERTGGSVSTLTIQRTQQEDSAVYLCASSFRTSGNEQFFGPGTRLTVL.

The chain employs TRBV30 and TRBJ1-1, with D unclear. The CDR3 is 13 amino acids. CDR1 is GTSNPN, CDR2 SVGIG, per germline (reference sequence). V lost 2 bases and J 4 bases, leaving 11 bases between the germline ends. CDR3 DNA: TGTGCCTGGAGTTTCGGGATGACCACTGAAGCTTTCTTT. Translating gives CAWSFGMTTEAFF.

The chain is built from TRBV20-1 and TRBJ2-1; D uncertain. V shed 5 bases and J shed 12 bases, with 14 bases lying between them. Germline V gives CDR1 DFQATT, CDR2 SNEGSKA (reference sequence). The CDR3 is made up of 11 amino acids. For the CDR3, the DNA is TGCAGTGCTCGGACGGACCGCGGGCAGTTCTTC. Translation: CSARTDRGQFF.

CDR3 residues: CSVDQGGYEQYF. For the CDR3, the DNA is TGCAGCGTTGATCAGGGGGGGTACGAGCAGTACTTC. V gene TRBV29-1 combines with J gene TRBJ2-7; TRBD1 or TRBD2 may be the D gene (7 bases each). V dropped 3 bases and J dropped 4 bases, with 10 bases sitting between them. This CDR3 contains 12 residues. Germline lookup yields CDR1 SQVTM and CDR2 ANQGSEA.

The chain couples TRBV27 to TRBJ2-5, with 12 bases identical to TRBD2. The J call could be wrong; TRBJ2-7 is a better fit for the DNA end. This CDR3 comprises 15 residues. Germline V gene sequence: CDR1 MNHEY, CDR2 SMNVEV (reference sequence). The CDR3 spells CASWTWTSGTYEQYF. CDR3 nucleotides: TGTGCCAGCTGGACTTGGACTAGCGGGACCTACGAGCAGTACTTC.

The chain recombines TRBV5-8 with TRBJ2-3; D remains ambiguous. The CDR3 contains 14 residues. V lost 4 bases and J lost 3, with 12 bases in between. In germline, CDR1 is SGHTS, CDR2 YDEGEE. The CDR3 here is CASSPQPSTDTQYF. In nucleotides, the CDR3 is TGTGCCAGCAGCCCCCAACCTTCAACAGATACGCAGTATTTT.

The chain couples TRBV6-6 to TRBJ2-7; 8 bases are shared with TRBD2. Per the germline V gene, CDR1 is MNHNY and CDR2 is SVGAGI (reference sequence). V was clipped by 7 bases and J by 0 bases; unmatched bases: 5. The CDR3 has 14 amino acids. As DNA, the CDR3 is TGTGCCAGCAACTTGCGGGAGGCCTCCTACGAGCAGTACTTC. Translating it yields CASNLREASYEQYF.

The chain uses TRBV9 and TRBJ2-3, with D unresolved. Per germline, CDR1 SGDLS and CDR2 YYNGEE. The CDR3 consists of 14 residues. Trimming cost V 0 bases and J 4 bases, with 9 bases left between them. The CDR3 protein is CASSVAASPDTQYF. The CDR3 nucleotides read TGTGCCAGCAGCGTAGCGGCCTCACCAGATACGCAGTATTTT.

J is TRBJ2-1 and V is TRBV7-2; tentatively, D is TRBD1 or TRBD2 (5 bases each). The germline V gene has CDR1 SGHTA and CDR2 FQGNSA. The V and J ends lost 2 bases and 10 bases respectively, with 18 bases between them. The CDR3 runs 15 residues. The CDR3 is CASSLQGDGSREQFF. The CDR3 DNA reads TGTGCCAGCAGCTTACAAGGGGACGGCTCCAGGGAGCAGTTCTTC.

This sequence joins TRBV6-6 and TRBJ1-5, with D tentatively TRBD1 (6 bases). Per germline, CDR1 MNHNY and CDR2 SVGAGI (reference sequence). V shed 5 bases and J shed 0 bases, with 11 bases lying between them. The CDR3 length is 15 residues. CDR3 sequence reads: CASSPNRASNQPQHF. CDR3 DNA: TGTGCCAGCAGTCCCAACAGGGCTAGCAATCAGCCCCAGCATTTT.

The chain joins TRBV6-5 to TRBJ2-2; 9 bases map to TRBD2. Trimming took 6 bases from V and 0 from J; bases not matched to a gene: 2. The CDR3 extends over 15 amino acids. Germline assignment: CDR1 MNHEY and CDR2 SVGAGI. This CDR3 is CASRRLAANTGELFF. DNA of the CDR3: TGTGCCAGCAGAAGACTAGCGGCGAACACCGGGGAGCTGTTTTTT.

CDR3 bases: TGTGCCAGTGGGACAGGGGTCACAGATACGCAGTATTTT. Translation gives CASGTGVTDTQYF. The V call is TRBV2, the J call TRBJ2-3; 10 bases map to TRBD1. This CDR3 contains 13 residues. With 9 bases clipped from V and 2 bases from J, the junction kept 2 bases outside the gene matches. Germline-derived CDR1 and CDR2 are SNHLY and FYNNEI.

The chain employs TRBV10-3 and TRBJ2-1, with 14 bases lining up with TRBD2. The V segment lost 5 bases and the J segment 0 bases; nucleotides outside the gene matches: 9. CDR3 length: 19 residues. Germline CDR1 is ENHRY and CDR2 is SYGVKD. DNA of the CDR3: TGTGCCATCAGTAATCCGGGACTAGCGGGAGTTTACTCCTACAATGAGCAGTTCTTC. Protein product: CAISNPGLAGVYSYNEQFF.

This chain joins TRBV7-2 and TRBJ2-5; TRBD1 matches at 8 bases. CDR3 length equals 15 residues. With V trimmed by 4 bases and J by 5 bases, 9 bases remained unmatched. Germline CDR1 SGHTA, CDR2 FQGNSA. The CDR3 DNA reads TGTGCCAGCAGCTCCAAGACAGGGGTAGTGGAGACCCAGTACTTC. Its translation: CASSSKTGVVETQYF.

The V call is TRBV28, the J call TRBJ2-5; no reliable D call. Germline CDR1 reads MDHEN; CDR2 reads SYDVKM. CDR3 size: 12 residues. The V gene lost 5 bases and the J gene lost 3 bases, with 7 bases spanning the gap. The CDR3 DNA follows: TGTGCCAGCAGTCCCGCCGAAGAGACCCAGTACTTC. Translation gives CASSPAEETQYF.